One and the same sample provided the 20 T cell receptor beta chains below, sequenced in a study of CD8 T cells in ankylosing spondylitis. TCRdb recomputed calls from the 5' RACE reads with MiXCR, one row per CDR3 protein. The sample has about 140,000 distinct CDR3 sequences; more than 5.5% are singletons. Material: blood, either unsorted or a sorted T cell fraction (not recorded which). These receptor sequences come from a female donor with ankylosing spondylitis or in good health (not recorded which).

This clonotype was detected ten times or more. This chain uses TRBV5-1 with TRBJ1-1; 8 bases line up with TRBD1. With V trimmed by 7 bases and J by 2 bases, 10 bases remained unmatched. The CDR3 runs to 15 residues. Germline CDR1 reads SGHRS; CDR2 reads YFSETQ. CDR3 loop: CASFPTTGVNTEAFF. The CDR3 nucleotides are TGCGCCAGCTTCCCCACGACAGGGGTAAACACTGAAGCTTTCTTT.

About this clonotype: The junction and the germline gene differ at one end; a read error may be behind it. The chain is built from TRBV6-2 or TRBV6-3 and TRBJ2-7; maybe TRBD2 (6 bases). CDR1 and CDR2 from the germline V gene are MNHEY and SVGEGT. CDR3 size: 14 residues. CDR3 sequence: CANSYWAGSGEQYF. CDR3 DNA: TGTGCCAACAGTTACTGGGCGGGAAGCGGCGAGCAGTACTTC.

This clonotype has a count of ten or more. The DNA for the CDR3 is TGTGCTAGTGGTTTGACCCACAGCGCTGAAGCTTTCTTT. Its translation is CASGLTHSAEAFF. The chain is built from TRBV12-5 and TRBJ1-1; D gene ambiguous. V gave up 2 bases and J gave up 6 bases, with 10 bases separating them. Looked up from germline, CDR1 is LGHNT and CDR2 is FRNRAP. The CDR3 runs to 13 residues.

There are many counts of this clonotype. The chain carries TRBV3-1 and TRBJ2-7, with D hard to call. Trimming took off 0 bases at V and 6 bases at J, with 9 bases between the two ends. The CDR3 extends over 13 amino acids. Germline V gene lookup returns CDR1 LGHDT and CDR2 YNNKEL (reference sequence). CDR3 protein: CASSQERWAEQYF. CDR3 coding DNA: TGTGCCAGCAGCCAAGAGAGGTGGGCCGAGCAGTACTTC.

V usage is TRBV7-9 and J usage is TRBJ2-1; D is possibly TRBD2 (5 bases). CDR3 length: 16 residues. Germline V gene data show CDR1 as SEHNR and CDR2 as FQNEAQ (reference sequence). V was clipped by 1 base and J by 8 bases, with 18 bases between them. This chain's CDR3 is CASSLVSTWPRDEQFF. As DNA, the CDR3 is TGTGCCAGCAGCTTAGTATCTACTTGGCCGCGGGATGAGCAGTTCTTC.

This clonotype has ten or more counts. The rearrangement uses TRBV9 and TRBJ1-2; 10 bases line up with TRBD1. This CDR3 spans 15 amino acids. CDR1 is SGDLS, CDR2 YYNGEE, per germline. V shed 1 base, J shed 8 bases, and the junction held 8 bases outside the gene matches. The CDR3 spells CASSVLGTGVEGYTF. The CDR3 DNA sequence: TGTGCCAGCAGCGTACTCGGGACAGGGGTAGAGGGCTACACCTTC.

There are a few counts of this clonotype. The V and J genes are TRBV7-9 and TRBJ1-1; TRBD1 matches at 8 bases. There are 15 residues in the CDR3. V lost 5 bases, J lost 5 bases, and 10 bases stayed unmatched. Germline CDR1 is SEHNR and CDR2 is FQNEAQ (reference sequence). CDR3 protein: CASSPRQGTLTEAFF. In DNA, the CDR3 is TGTGCCAGCAGCCCACGACAGGGGACGTTGACTGAAGCTTTCTTT. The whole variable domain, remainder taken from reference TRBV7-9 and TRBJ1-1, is DTGVSQNPRHKITKRGQNVTFRCDPISEHNRLYWYRQTLGQGPEFLTYFQNEAQLEKSRLLSDRFSAERPKGSFSTLEIQRTEQGDSAMYLCASSPRQGTLTEAFFGQGTRLTVV.

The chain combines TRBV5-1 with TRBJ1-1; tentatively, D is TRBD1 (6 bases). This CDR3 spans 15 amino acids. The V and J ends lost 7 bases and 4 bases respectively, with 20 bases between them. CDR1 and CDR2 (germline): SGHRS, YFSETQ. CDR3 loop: CASGAGGHGSTEAFF. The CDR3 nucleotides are TGCGCCAGCGGAGCTGGGGGACACGGAAGCACTGAAGCTTTCTTT.

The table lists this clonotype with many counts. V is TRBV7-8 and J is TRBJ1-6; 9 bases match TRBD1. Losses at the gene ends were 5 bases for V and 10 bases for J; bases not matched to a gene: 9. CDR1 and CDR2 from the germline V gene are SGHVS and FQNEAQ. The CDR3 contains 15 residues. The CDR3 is CASSATTGGNSPLHF. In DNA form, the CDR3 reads TGTGCCAGCAGCGCAACGACAGGGGGAAACTCACCCCTCCACTTT.

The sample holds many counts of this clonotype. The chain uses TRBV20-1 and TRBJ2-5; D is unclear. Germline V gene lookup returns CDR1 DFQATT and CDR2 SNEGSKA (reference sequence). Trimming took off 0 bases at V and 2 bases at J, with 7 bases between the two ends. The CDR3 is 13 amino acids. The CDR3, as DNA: TGCAGTGCTAGAGATTTCGGGCAAGAGACCCAGTACTTC. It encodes CSARDFGQETQYF.

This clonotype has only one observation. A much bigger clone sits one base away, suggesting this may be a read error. CDR3 nucleotides: TGCGCCAGCAGCTTAACAGGGGTCAATGAGCAGTTCTTC. Protein: CASSLTGVNEQFF. This chain uses TRBV5-1 with TRBJ2-1, with TRBD1 matching over 7 bases. Germline V gene data show CDR1 as SGHRS and CDR2 as YFSETQ. This CDR3 contains 13 residues. The V gene end was trimmed by 2 bases and the J gene end by 6 bases; junction bases not matched to a gene: 2.

The CDR3 sequence is CSAKPTGDNSPLHF. CDR3 DNA sequence: TGCAGTGCTAAACCGACAGGGGATAATTCACCCCTCCACTTT. V is TRBV20-1 and J is TRBJ1-6; 8 bases map to TRBD1. Germline CDR1 is DFQATT and CDR2 is SNEGSKA (reference sequence). The CDR3 runs 14 residues. J gave up 5 bases and V 4 bases, and 4 bases lay outside the gene matches.

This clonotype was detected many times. CDR3: CASTLVLTGGNTEAFF. DNA of the CDR3: TGTGCCAGCACGTTAGTTCTGACAGGGGGAAACACTGAAGCTTTCTTT. The gene calls are TRBV28 and TRBJ1-1; 9 nucleotides align to TRBD1. The CDR3 spans 16 residues. V gave up 7 bases and J gave up 2 bases; unmatched junction bases: 11. The germline V gene has CDR1 MDHEN and CDR2 SYDVKM.

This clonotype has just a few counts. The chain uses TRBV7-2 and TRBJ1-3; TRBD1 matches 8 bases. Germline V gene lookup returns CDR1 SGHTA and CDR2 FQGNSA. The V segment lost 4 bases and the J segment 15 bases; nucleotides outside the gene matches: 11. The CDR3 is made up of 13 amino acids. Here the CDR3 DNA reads TGTGCCAGCAGCTCCACGCTCCAGGGGGCTAGATATTTT. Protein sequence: CASSSTLQGARYF.

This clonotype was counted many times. Here the CDR3 DNA reads TGCGCCAGCAGCCGTTTTGGGGGGTACGATGGGGCGCCTACCACAGATACGCAGTATTTT. Protein product: CASSRFGGYDGAPTTDTQYF. V gene TRBV5-1 combines with J gene TRBJ2-3, with D tentatively TRBD2 (6 bases). The CDR3 has 20 residues. The V gene's germline CDR1 is SGHRS and CDR2 YFSETQ. Trimming left V 4 bases short and J 2 bases short, with 29 bases between. The entire variable domain, with the rest obtained from reference TRBV5-1 and TRBJ2-3, is as follows: KAGVTQTPRYLIKTRGQQVTLSCSPISGHRSVSWYQQTPGQGLQFLFEYFSETQRNKGNFPGRFSGRQFSNSRSEMNVSTLELGDSALYLCASSRFGGYDGAPTTDTQYFGPGTRLTVL.

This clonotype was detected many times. CDR3 region: CSALPTWVMNTEAFF. In DNA, the CDR3 is TGCAGCGCGCTCCCCACCTGGGTTATGAACACTGAAGCTTTCTTT. This chain links TRBV29-1 with TRBJ1-1; D gene unclear. Germline assignment: CDR1 SQVTM and CDR2 ANQGSEA. V lost 7 bases and J lost 0, with 18 bases in between. The CDR3 totals 15 residues.

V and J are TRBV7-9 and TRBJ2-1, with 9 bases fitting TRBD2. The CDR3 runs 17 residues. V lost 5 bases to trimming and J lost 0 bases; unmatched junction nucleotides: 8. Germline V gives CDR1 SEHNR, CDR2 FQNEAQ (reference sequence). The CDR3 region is CASSPGSLAGSYNEQFF. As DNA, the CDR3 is TGTGCCAGCAGCCCCGGATCACTAGCGGGCTCCTACAATGAGCAGTTCTTC.

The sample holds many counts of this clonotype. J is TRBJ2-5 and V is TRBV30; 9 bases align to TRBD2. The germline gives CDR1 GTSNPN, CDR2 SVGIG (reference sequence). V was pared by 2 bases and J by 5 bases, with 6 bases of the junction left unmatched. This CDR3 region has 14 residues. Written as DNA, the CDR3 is TGTGCCTGGAGTCGCCTAGCGGGGATTGAGACCCAGTACTTC. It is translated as CAWSRLAGIETQYF.

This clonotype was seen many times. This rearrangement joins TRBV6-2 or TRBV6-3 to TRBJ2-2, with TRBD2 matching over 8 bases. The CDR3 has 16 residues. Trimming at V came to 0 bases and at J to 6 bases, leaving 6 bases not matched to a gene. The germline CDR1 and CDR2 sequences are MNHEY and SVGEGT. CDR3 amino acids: CASSYSRAGVPGELFF. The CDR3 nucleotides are TGTGCCAGCAGTTACTCGAGAGCGGGGGTCCCCGGGGAGCTGTTTTTT.

CDR3 nucleotides: TGTGCCTGGAGTGGGACACAGGGCTCCTACAATGAGCAGTTCTTC. As protein: CAWSGTQGSYNEQFF. The chain carries TRBV30 and TRBJ2-1; D perhaps matches TRBD1 (6 bases). V lost 1 base, J lost 0 bases, and 10 bases lay in between. CDR3 length equals 15 residues. CDR1 and CDR2 (germline): GTSNPN, SVGIG (reference sequence).